This section outlines one TCR beta chain sequence together with its context. Its antigen remains unknown. Germline loops: CDR1 SNHLY, CDR2 FYNNEI. V was cut by 2 bases and J by 3 bases, with 19 bases left in between. The CDR3 runs 17 residues. These data originate in a study of cytomegalovirus exposure and HLA in healthy donors. As for the study in general: A prior analysis found 95 million to 140 million unique TCR beta sequences from around 180 million T cells.

The study, taken as a whole, reports: In a later analysis, HLA-associated TCR beta chains were more clonally expanded than equally common others.

PCR amplification relied on 60 Vbeta primers (plus 13 Jbeta primers). Assay used: immunoSEQ multiplex PCR; TCRdb lists only in-frame clones, some missing. The data contain 95,000 to 100,000 clones, approximately 76% of them singletons. Sequenced material: PBMCs. This TCR was recovered from a man aged 40-55 years in good health and CMV-seronegative. The V call is TRBV2, the J call TRBJ1-1, with a possible D match to TRBD1 (6 bases). The CDR3 region is CASSEWGLGAGDTEAFF. DNA for the CDR3: TGTGCCAGCAGTGAATGGGGTTTGGGGGCAGGCGACACTGAAGCTTTCTTT.